This TCR beta chain is from a study of blood T cell repertoires in COVID-19. Study at large: Sources were T cells, B-cell-depleted T cells, or PBMCs; the material itself was cDNA or gDNA.

Germline V gene sequence: CDR1 SQVTM, CDR2 ANQGSEA. Deletions cut 6 bases from V and 5 bases from J, with 12 bases between. The CDR3 runs 12 residues. Sequenced by immunoSEQ multiplex PCR; TCRdb stores in-frame clones only, minus some. The sample has roughly 380,000 clones, roughly 90% seen once. The sequenced material came from PBMCs or T cells enriched from blood (not recorded which). The source of this sequence is a woman aged 30 to 39 who had been exposed to COVID-19. V and J are TRBV29-1 and TRBJ2-3, with TRBD1 as a possible D gene (5 bases). The CDR3 DNA reads TGCAGCGTGGGGCTCAGTGGAGATACGCAGTATTTT. Encoded protein: CSVGLSGDTQYF.